The 7 T cell receptor beta chains below all came from one sample that was sequenced in a study of vaccination effects on CD4 cells after COVID-19. Data came from immunoSEQ multiplex PCR; TCRdb stores just in-frame clones and leaves some out. The table lists nearly 30,000 clones, about 74% of them singletons, with 15% to 20% in the top ten. In the ViraFEST assay, antigen-specific CD4+ clonotypes were identified by expansion after peptide-pool stimulation. Having been cultured for under twelve days, the cells underwent CD4+ T cell isolation. The cohort was immunized with two doses of either the BNT162b2 or mRNA-1273 vaccine. The antigens for these receptors are not known. The specimen was CD4+ T cells from PBMCs cultured with HCoV-OC43 spike peptides, collected after COVID-19 vaccination. The subset was: HCoV-OC43 spike overlapping peptide pool stimulation. The receptors were sampled from a human donor who received a COVID-19 vaccine.

The sample holds a few counts of this clone. This sequence joins TRBV19 and TRBJ2-2; 8 bases line up with TRBD2. J lost 0 bases, V lost 6 bases, and 3 bases had no gene match. CDR3 length equals 15 residues. CDR1 and CDR2 (germline): LNHDA, SQIVND (reference sequence). CDR3 region: CASRELAANTGELFF. DNA for the CDR3: TGTGCCAGTAGGGAACTAGCGGCGAACACCGGGGAGCTGTTTTTT. Based on the CDR3 plus reference TRBV19 and TRBJ2-2, the full variable domain is DGGITQSPKYLFRKEGQNVTLSCEQNLNHDAMYWYRQDPGQGLRLIYYSQIVNDFQKGDIAEGYSVSREKKESFPLTVTSAQKNPTAFYLCASRELAANTGELFFGEGSRLTVL.

The rearrangement uses TRBV19 and TRBJ1-4, with D hard to call. Trimming removed 4 bases from V and 1 base from J, with 10 bases in between. This CDR3 spans 15 amino acids. Looked up from germline, CDR1 is LNHDA and CDR2 is SQIVND (reference sequence). In nucleotides, the CDR3 is TGTGCCAGTAGTAAAAAACGAGTAACTAATGAAAAACTGTTTTTT. Amino acids: CASSKKRVTNEKLFF. The whole variable domain, remainder taken from reference TRBV19 and TRBJ1-4, is DGGITQSPKYLFRKEGQNVTLSCEQNLNHDAMYWYRQDPGQGLRLIYYSQIVNDFQKGDIAEGYSVSREKKESFPLTVTSAQKNPTAFYLCASSKKRVTNEKLFFGSGTQLSVL.

This chain uses TRBV14 with TRBJ2-7; perhaps D is TRBD1 or TRBD2 (6 bases each). Looked up from germline, CDR1 is SGHDN and CDR2 is FVKESK. The CDR3 is made up of 16 amino acids. Trimming took off 1 base at V and 6 bases at J, with 19 bases between the two ends. CDR3 sequence (DNA): TGTGCCAGCAGCCAAGGATTTAGACTAGTAGGGGGCGAGCAGTACTTC. It encodes CASSQGFRLVGGEQYF.

The chain's CDR3 is CASSRLAGETQYF. The CDR3 region has the DNA TGTGCCAGCAGTAGACTAGCGGGGGAGACCCAGTACTTC. The chain employs TRBV2 and TRBJ2-5; TRBD2 matches 11 bases. The CDR3 length is 13 residues. Germline-derived CDR1 and CDR2 are SNHLY and FYNNEI. V was clipped by 5 bases and J by 5 bases; unmatched bases: 1.

The gene calls are TRBV4-1 and TRBJ1-3; 8 bases are shared with TRBD1. The CDR3 runs 16 residues. Germline CDR1 reads MGHRA; CDR2 reads YSYEKL. Trimming took 1 base from V and 8 from J; bases not matched to a gene: 10. The CDR3 loop reads CASSQVPRGRWDTIYF. CDR3 in DNA: TGCGCCAGCAGCCAAGTACCCAGGGGGCGTTGGGACACCATATATTTT.

This clone was counted between two and nine times. The V call is TRBV6-5, the J call TRBJ2-2; unclear D gene. Germline V gene lookup returns CDR1 MNHEY and CDR2 SVGAGI. This CDR3 comprises 14 residues. V was shortened by 10 bases and J by 0 bases, with 12 bases between the two germline ends. The CDR3 region is CAILRAANTGELFF. The CDR3 nucleotides read TGTGCCATCCTTAGGGCGGCGAACACCGGGGAGCTGTTTTTT.

J is TRBJ2-3 and V is TRBV5-5, with D possibly being TRBD1 (6 bases). The CDR3 loop spans 13 amino acids. With 4 bases removed from V and 6 bases from J, the gap between germline ends came to 12 bases. Germline-derived CDR1 and CDR2 are SGHKS and YYEKEE (reference sequence). CDR3 nucleotides: TGTGCCAGCAGCCAACTAGACAGGGATACGCAGTATTTT. This encodes CASSQLDRDTQYF. The complete variable domain, with remaining parts taken from reference TRBV5-5 and TRBJ2-3, reads DAGVTQSPTHLIKTRGQQVTLRCSPISGHKSVSWYQQVLGQGPQFIFQYYEKEERGRGNFPDRFSARQFPNYSSELNVNALLLGDSALYLCASSQLDRDTQYFGPGTRLTVL.